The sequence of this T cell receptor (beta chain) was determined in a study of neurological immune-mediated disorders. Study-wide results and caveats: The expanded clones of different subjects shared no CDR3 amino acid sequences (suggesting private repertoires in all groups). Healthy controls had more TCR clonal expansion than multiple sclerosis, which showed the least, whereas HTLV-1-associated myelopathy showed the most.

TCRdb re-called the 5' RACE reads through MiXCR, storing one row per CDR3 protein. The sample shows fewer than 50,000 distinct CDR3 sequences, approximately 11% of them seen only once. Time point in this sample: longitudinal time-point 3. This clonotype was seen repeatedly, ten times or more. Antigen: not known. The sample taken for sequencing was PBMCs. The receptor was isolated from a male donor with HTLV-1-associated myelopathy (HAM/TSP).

The CDR3 DNA follows: TGTGCCAGCAGCTTAGACAGGGGAGGGCACAATGAGCAGTTCTTC. Amino acids: CASSLDRGGHNEQFF. V is TRBV7-6 and J is TRBJ2-1; D assignment may be TRBD1 or TRBD2 (7 bases each). The CDR3 has 15 amino acids. The germline V and J ends were trimmed by 1 base and 5 bases, with 12 bases remaining between them. Germline V gene data show CDR1 as SGHVS and CDR2 as FNYEAQ.